The rows below give T cell receptor beta chains drawn from one sample of a study of CD8 T cells in Susac syndrome. MiXCR was run by TCRdb on the immunoSEQ multiplex PCR reads, yielding one entry per CDR3 protein. The sample carries hundreds of thousands of distinct CDR3 sequences, approximately 94% recorded once. Sequencing was carried out using CD4+ T cells from PBMCs. All receptors come from a human donor with Susac syndrome. CDR3s include the opening cysteine and the closing phenylalanine or tryptophan. Each record gives: V gene, J gene, D gene, clone size, CDR3 length, CDR3 protein, CDR3 DNA. D genes are given only for firm matches. Not all rows give a size; the values are once, few, many and, for expanded clones, a class.

TRBV7-2	TRBJ2-4	TRBD2	few	15	CASSSLAGVRSIQYF	TGTGCCAGCAGCTCACTAGCGGGGGTCCGGAGCATTCAGTATTTC
TRBV27	TRBJ1-2	TRBD1	-	15	CASKSPGTAKDGYTF	TGTGCCAGCAAATCGCCCGGGACAGCTAAAGATGGCTACACCTTC
TRBV7-3	TRBJ2-2	TRBD2	-	15	CASRASGANTGELFF	TGTGCCAGCAGGGCTAGCGGGGCTAACACCGGGGAGCTGTTTTTT
TRBV20-1	TRBJ1-1	TRBD1	-	16	CSARVTGVLPGTEAFF	TGCAGTGCTAGAGTGACAGGGGTTTTACCGGGCACTGAAGCTTTCTTT
TRBV2	TRBJ2-6	TRBD1	-	15	CAGDRGFSGANVLTF	TGTGCCGGGGACAGGGGATTCTCTGGGGCCAACGTCCTGACTTTC
TRBV28	TRBJ2-7	TRBD1	-	15	CASSPGTGFVYEQYF	TGTGCCAGCAGCCCCGGGACAGGGTTCGTCTACGAGCAGTACTTC
TRBV20-1	TRBJ2-5	-	-	15	CSAQRGTYPQETQYF	TGCAGTGCTCAAAGGGGGACCTACCCCCAAGAGACCCAGTACTTC
TRBV9	TRBJ2-5	TRBD2	-	17	CASSVGPSGGASKTQYF	TGTGCCAGCAGCGTAGGGCCTAGCGGGGGGGCCTCGAAGACCCAGTACTTC
TRBV28	TRBJ2-6	-	-	14	CASTKPTGRRVLTF	TGTGCCAGCACCAAACCTACAGGACGGAGAGTCCTGACTTTC
TRBV6-5	TRBJ1-5	TRBD1	-	15	CASSPDRELNQPQHF	TGTGCCAGCAGCCCCGACAGGGAGTTGAATCAGCCCCAGCATTTT
TRBV7-9	TRBJ1-5	-	-	16	CASSNSDSLGNQPQHF	TGTGCCAGCAGCAATTCGGACAGCCTGGGGAATCAGCCCCAGCATTTT
TRBV5-1	TRBJ1-2	-	once	13	CASSPHAGYGYTF	TGCGCCAGCAGCCCGCACGCAGGCTATGGCTACACCTTC
TRBV29-1	TRBJ2-5	TRBD1	-	13	CSVEWQGAGTQYF	TGCAGCGTTGAATGGCAGGGGGCCGGGACCCAGTACTTC
TRBV6-5	TRBJ1-1	TRBD1	-	12	CASRRTGEEAFF	TGTGCCAGCAGGCGGACAGGGGAGGAAGCTTTCTTT
TRBV30	TRBJ1-1	TRBD1	-	14	CAWSPTLQGTQAFF	TGTGCCTGGAGTCCTACCTTACAGGGGACGCAAGCTTTCTTT
TRBV18	TRBJ1-1	-	-	14	CASSPNFPSVEAFF	TGTGCCAGCTCGCCAAACTTTCCCTCCGTTGAAGCTTTCTTT
TRBV9	TRBJ1-2	-	-	11	CASSAARGYTF	TGTGCCAGCAGCGCCGCTAGAGGCTACACCTTC
TRBV4-3	TRBJ2-3	-	-	16	CASSQIGGESTDTQYF	TGCGCCAGCAGCCAAATAGGCGGGGAGAGCACAGATACGCAGTATTTT
TRBV12-3/TRBV12-4	TRBJ2-1	TRBD2	-	14	CASRDSGGLNEQFF	TGTGCCAGCAGGGATAGCGGGGGGCTGAATGAGCAGTTCTTC
TRBV18	TRBJ1-2	TRBD1	-	12	CASSPRTGGYTF	TGTGCCAGCTCACCCCGGACAGGTGGCTACACCTTC
TRBV20-1	TRBJ1-6	-	once	16	CSARDPSGLDNSPLHF	TGCAGTGCTAGAGATCCCTCAGGGCTTGATAATTCACCCCTCCACTTT
TRBV30	TRBJ1-6	-	-	13	CAWSVGANSPLHF	TGTGCCTGGAGTGTAGGGGCTAATTCACCCCTCCACTTT
TRBV7-2	TRBJ1-2	TRBD1	once	15	CASSDRGSQPYGYTF	TGTGCCAGCAGCGACAGGGGGAGCCAACCCTATGGCTACACCTTC
TRBV15	TRBJ2-5	TRBD1	-	14	CATSRDRTGGTQYF	TGTGCCACCAGCAGAGATCGGACAGGGGGGACCCAGTACTTC
TRBV5-1	TRBJ1-5	TRBD1	-	14	CASSPGQGSQPQHF	TGCGCCAGCAGCCCCGGACAGGGCAGTCAGCCCCAGCATTTT
TRBV5-1	TRBJ2-7	TRBD2	-	15	CASSLAASGGHEQYF	TGCGCCAGCAGCTTGGCGGCTAGCGGGGGGCACGAGCAGTACTTC